This note documents a single TCR beta chain sequence. Sequenced by immunoSEQ multiplex PCR; TCRdb stores in-frame clones only, minus some. The sample has 350,000 to 400,000 clones; about 90% are singletons. This record belongs to a study of blood T cell repertoires in COVID-19. Germline loops: CDR1 SGHKS, CDR2 YYEKEE (reference sequence). V lost 0 bases and J lost 4, with 7 bases in between. The CDR3 runs to 13 residues. The receptor's source is a man in his forties in a cohort exposed to, infected with or recovered from COVID-19 (not recorded which). This chain connects TRBV5-5 to TRBJ1-2, with a possible D match to TRBD1 (6 bases). Material: PBMCs or T cells enriched from blood (not recorded which). The CDR3 spells CASSLDRAYGYTF. The CDR3 bases are TGTGCCAGCAGCTTGGACAGGGCCTATGGCTACACCTTC. Full variable domain (outside the CDR3, taken from reference TRBV5-5 and TRBJ1-2): DAGVTQSPTHLIKTRGQQVTLRCSPISGHKSVSWYQQVLGQGPQFIFQYYEKEERGRGNFPDRFSARQFPNYSSELNVNALLLGDSALYLCASSLDRAYGYTFGSGTRLTVV.